One sample yielded the 28 T cell receptor beta chains listed below, sequenced in a study of PD-L1 blockade in urothelial cancer. Sequencing was performed with immunoSEQ multiplex PCR; in TCRdb, only in-frame clones are kept and a portion is missing. Of around 100,000 clones in the sample, around 90% were seen once. Time point noted: pretreatment peripheral blood. The source was PBMCs, collected around atezolizumab (anti-PD-L1) treatment. All receptors come from a man in his sixties with urothelial cancer.

J is TRBJ2-2 and V is TRBV7-7, with D possibly being TRBD2 (5 bases). CDR3 length: 13 residues. Germline values: CDR1 SSHAT, CDR2 FNYEAQ (reference sequence). Trimming removed 2 bases from V and 6 bases from J, with 7 bases in between. This CDR3 reads CASSLSGAGELFF. In DNA, the CDR3 is TGTGCCAGCAGCTTAAGCGGAGCCGGGGAGCTGTTTTTT.

The CDR3 DNA follows: TGTGCCAGCAGCTTGCCCCTAGCGGGAGTAAGGGATACGCAGTATTTT. Its translation: CASSLPLAGVRDTQYF. The J gene is TRBJ2-3, the V gene TRBV5-4, with 10 bases identical to TRBD2. The length of the CDR3 is 16 residues. CDR1 and CDR2 (germline): SGHNT, YYREEE (reference sequence). V shed 1 base and J 6 bases; nucleotides not matched to a gene: 8.

The rearrangement joins TRBV5-4 to TRBJ2-5; a weak D match, TRBD2 (5 bases). Germline lookup yields CDR1 SGHNT and CDR2 YYREEE (reference sequence). CDR3 length: 16 amino acids. The V end was cut by 3 bases, the J end by 1 base, with 16 bases between. In DNA form, the CDR3 reads TGTGCCAGCAGCTCACAAGGAGGTCCTAGCCAAGAGACCCAGTACTTC. Translation: CASSSQGGPSQETQYF.

V usage is TRBV19 and J usage is TRBJ1-2; 7 bases fit TRBD1. The J segment lost 8 bases and the V segment lost 1 base, leaving 10 bases of the junction unmatched. Germline assignment: CDR1 LNHDA and CDR2 SQIVND (reference sequence). The CDR3 runs 15 residues. The CDR3: CASSIVAGQGEGYTF. CDR3 nucleotide sequence: TGTGCCAGTAGTATAGTAGCGGGGCAGGGGGAAGGCTACACCTTC.

This sequence joins TRBV28 and TRBJ1-1, with a weak D call TRBD1 (5 bases). V lost 4 bases to trimming and J lost 10 bases, with 16 bases between them. The CDR3 is 13 amino acids. From germline, CDR1 is MDHEN and CDR2 SYDVKM. The CDR3 loop reads CASSSSTLQVAFF. The CDR3 bases are TGTGCCAGCAGTTCATCCACATTACAGGTAGCTTTCTTT.

This clone was picked up a small number of times. The J gene is TRBJ1-5, the V gene TRBV7-2, with a weak D call TRBD1 (6 bases). CDR3 length equals 12 residues. Germline CDR1 and CDR2: SGHTA and FQGNSA. The V end lost 3 bases, the J end lost 8 bases, and 8 bases lay between the germline ends. CDR3 amino acids: CASSFQGKPQHF. CDR3 in DNA: TGTGCCAGCAGCTTTCAGGGGAAGCCCCAGCATTTT.

The chain has TRBV30 and TRBJ2-5, with a weak D call TRBD2 (8 bases). Per the germline V gene, CDR1 is GTSNPN and CDR2 is SVGIG (reference sequence). The CDR3 is 15 residues long. The V end lost 2 bases, the J end lost 5 bases, and 18 bases lay between the germline ends. The CDR3 protein is CAWSLTGGGGETQYF. CDR3 sequence (DNA): TGTGCCTGGAGTCTTACGGGAGGGGGCGGCGAGACCCAGTACTTC.

This clone has only one observation. The J gene is TRBJ1-1, the V gene TRBV7-2; no firm D call. The V and J ends lost 5 bases and 1 base respectively, with 11 bases between them. The CDR3 covers 14 residues. Germline values: CDR1 SGHTA, CDR2 FQGNSA. The CDR3 DNA is TGTGCCAGCAGCCCCCCCGGGTCGAACACTGAAGCTTTCTTT. It encodes CASSPPGSNTEAFF.

Note on this clone: The same CDR3 is also encoded by other DNA sequences in this sample. The J gene is TRBJ2-3, the V gene TRBV2; TRBD2 matches at 12 bases. The CDR3 spans 15 residues. Germline trimming cut 5 bases from V and 1 base from J; bases unmatched to any gene: 1. Germline V CDR1 and CDR2: SNHLY, FYNNEI. As DNA, the CDR3 is TGTGCCAGCAGTAGACTAGCGGGGGGCACAGATACGCAGTATTTT. Its translation: CASSRLAGGTDTQYF.

The chain is built from TRBV7-2 and TRBJ2-3, with 11 bases that match TRBD2. V trimming: 4 bases; J trimming: 4 bases; junction bases outside the gene matches: 7. The CDR3 has 16 amino acids. CDR1 and CDR2 (germline): SGHTA, FQGNSA. CDR3 sequence (DNA): TGTGCCAGCAGCTCCTTTCGACTAGCGGGACCAGATACGCAGTATTTT. Protein sequence: CASSSFRLAGPDTQYF.

The chain joins TRBV21-1 to TRBJ2-1; the table's D call of TRBD2 was not tested on the DNA. TRBV21-1 is annotated as a pseudogene. The CDR3 has 16 residues. As DNA, the CDR3 is TGTGCCAGCAGCAAAACAAAACTAGCGGAAAACAATGAGCAGTTCTTC. Translating it yields CASSKTKLAENNEQFF.

This clone was seen only once. CDR3 loop: CASTRQRGSYEQYF. DNA of the CDR3: TGTGCCAGCACCCGACAGAGAGGCTCCTACGAGCAGTACTTC. This rearrangement joins TRBV6-1 to TRBJ2-7; possibly TRBD1 for D (5 bases). Trimming shortened V by 7 bases and J by 0 bases, and 13 bases separated the two germline ends. Germline V gene sequence: CDR1 MNHNS, CDR2 SASEGT. The CDR3 sequence is 14 residues long.

The V gene is TRBV6-5, the J gene TRBJ2-5; D may be TRBD2 (5 bases). The CDR3 spans 15 residues. The V and J ends lost 0 bases and 5 bases respectively, with 13 bases between them. From germline, CDR1 is MNHEY and CDR2 SVGAGI. The CDR3 region is CASSYSSGTGETQYF. CDR3 DNA: TGTGCCAGCAGTTACTCGTCAGGAACGGGGGAGACCCAGTACTTC.

V and J are TRBV7-6 and TRBJ1-3, with 10 bases that match TRBD1. J gave up 1 base and V 5 bases, and 8 bases lay outside the gene matches. CDR3 length: 17 amino acids. CDR1 and CDR2 from the germline V gene are SGHVS and FNYEAQ. The CDR3 loop is CASSQTLGQGSGNTIYF. CDR3 coding DNA: TGTGCCAGCAGCCAAACCCTGGGACAGGGGTCTGGAAACACCATATATTTT.

This chain connects TRBV5-1 to TRBJ1-1; 12 bases map to TRBD1. J gave up 10 bases and V 0 bases, and 10 bases lay outside the gene matches. CDR1 and CDR2 (germline): SGHRS, YFSETQ. The CDR3 contains 16 residues. The CDR3 DNA follows: TGCGCCAGCAGCTTGGTCGGGGACAGGGGGCTTAGTGGAGCTTTCTTT. Residues: CASSLVGDRGLSGAFF.

DNA for the CDR3: TGTGCCAGCTCACCAGGGACAGGGGTAATGAACACTGAAGCTTTCTTT. Translating gives CASSPGTGVMNTEAFF. The chain combines TRBV18 with TRBJ1-1, with 10 bases aligning to TRBD1. The CDR3 contains 16 residues. The germline V gene has CDR1 KGHSH and CDR2 LQKENI. V was clipped by 2 bases and J by 0 bases; unmatched bases: 3.

This chain connects TRBV4-3 to TRBJ2-3; maybe TRBD2 (6 bases). The CDR3 totals 16 residues. The V gene's germline CDR1 is LGHNA and CDR2 YSLEER. V was cut by 1 base and J by 0 bases, with 11 bases left in between. The CDR3 is CASSQAGGASTDTQYF. The CDR3 nucleotides are TGCGCCAGCAGCCAAGCCGGGGGTGCTAGCACAGATACGCAGTATTTT.

As regards this clone: This sample includes further DNA sequences coding for the same CDR3. The chain is built from TRBV2 and TRBJ2-7; 8 bases agree with TRBD1. The ends lost 6 bases at V and 3 bases at J; junction bases unmatched: 1. Germline CDR1 and CDR2: SNHLY and FYNNEI. This CDR3 contains 12 residues. The CDR3 nucleotides read TGTGCCAGCAGAGACAGGGGCTACGAGCAGTACTTC. Protein: CASRDRGYEQYF.

The chain couples TRBV5-1 to TRBJ2-3; the match to TRBD2 covers 7 bases. J gave up 1 base and V 2 bases, and 4 bases lay outside the gene matches. The CDR3 is 15 amino acids. CDR1 is SGHRS, CDR2 YFSETQ, per germline. The CDR3 loop reads CASSFAAGGTDTQYF. The CDR3 region has the DNA TGCGCCAGCAGCTTCGCGGCGGGAGGCACAGATACGCAGTATTTT.

The chain employs TRBV7-9 and TRBJ1-4; 8 positions agree with TRBD1. The V segment lost 7 bases and the J segment 0 bases; nucleotides outside the gene matches: 4. The germline V gene has CDR1 SEHNR and CDR2 FQNEAQ (reference sequence). This CDR3 has 15 residues. CDR3 loop: CASNPQGATNEKLFF. CDR3 in DNA: TGTGCCAGCAACCCACAGGGGGCAACTAATGAAAAACTGTTTTTT.

V usage is TRBV10-3 and J usage is TRBJ2-1, with 9 bases identical to TRBD2. V gave up 0 bases and J gave up 2 bases; unmatched junction bases: 5. Germline CDR1 is ENHRY and CDR2 is SYGVKD. The CDR3 extends over 17 amino acids. Here the CDR3 DNA reads TGTGCCATCAGTGAGTCTCAAGCGGGGGGCACCTACAATGAGCAGTTCTTC. Translated: CAISESQAGGTYNEQFF.

The V call is TRBV6-1, the J call TRBJ2-7; D is possibly TRBD2 (6 bases). This CDR3 region has 13 residues. The germline V gene encodes CDR1 MNHNS and CDR2 SASEGT. V was pared by 4 bases and J by 12 bases, with 19 bases between. The CDR3 is CASSVTGRDSRYF. The CDR3 DNA reads as TGTGCCAGCAGTGTTACGGGACGGGACTCCCGGTACTTC.

The V and J genes are TRBV9 and TRBJ2-6; D is perhaps TRBD2 (6 bases). The germline V gene has CDR1 SGDLS and CDR2 YYNGEE. The CDR3 is 15 residues long. V lost 0 bases, J lost 2 bases, and 6 bases lay in between. In DNA form, the CDR3 reads TGTGCCAGCAGCGTAGCGGGGGCTGGGGCCAACGTCCTGACTTTC. This encodes CASSVAGAGANVLTF.

The V and J genes are TRBV4-1 and TRBJ1-4; D not resolved. The CDR3 is made up of 16 amino acids. With 4 bases removed from V and 0 bases from J, the gap between germline ends came to 12 bases. CDR1 MGHRA and CDR2 YSYEKL come from the germline V gene. CDR3 nucleotide sequence: TGCGCCAGCAGCCGCGGATCTCCCTCAACTAATGAAAAACTGTTTTTT. It specifies CASSRGSPSTNEKLFF.

V usage is TRBV28 and J usage is TRBJ1-2; TRBD1 matches 7 bases. J was trimmed by 2 bases and V by 10 bases; bases with no gene match: 10. The germline V gene encodes CDR1 MDHEN and CDR2 SYDVKM. This CDR3 contains 14 residues. CDR3 residues: CATISGQRNYGYTF. In DNA, the CDR3 is TGTGCCACCATCTCGGGACAGAGGAACTATGGCTACACCTTC.

J is TRBJ2-7 and V is TRBV5-1; 10 nucleotides match TRBD2. This CDR3 comprises 14 residues. Trimming at V came to 1 base and at J to 4 bases, leaving 2 bases not matched to a gene. Germline assignment: CDR1 SGHRS and CDR2 YFSETQ. For the CDR3, the DNA is TGCGCCAGCAGCTTGACAGCGGGAGGGTACGAGCAGTACTTC. Its translation is CASSLTAGGYEQYF.

V is TRBV5-8 and J is TRBJ1-2, with D possibly matching TRBD1 (6 bases). CDR1 is SGHTS and CDR2 is YDEGEE in the germline V gene. The CDR3 covers 13 residues. Trimming stripped 1 base from V and 4 bases from J, with 8 bases between. The chain's CDR3 is CASSLRQAYGYTF. CDR3 in DNA: TGTGCCAGCAGCTTGCGACAGGCCTATGGCTACACCTTC.

The chain is built from TRBV5-1 and TRBJ2-5; TRBD1 agrees at 7 bases. The ends lost 2 bases at V and 3 bases at J; junction bases unmatched: 1. The germline V gene encodes CDR1 SGHRS and CDR2 YFSETQ. The CDR3 covers 13 residues. CDR3 protein: CASSFDREETQYF. Here the CDR3 DNA reads TGCGCCAGCAGCTTCGACAGGGAAGAGACCCAGTACTTC.